Listed here are 2 T cell receptor beta chains from one sample, sequenced in a study of blood T cell repertoires in COVID-19. Here immunoSEQ multiplex PCR was the method, and the copy in TCRdb shows in-frame clones only, minus some. This repertoire shows 380,000 or so clones, roughly 88% found once; its top ten account for approximately 1%. The sequenced sample consisted of PBMCs or T cells enriched from blood (not recorded which). These receptors came from a woman in her thirties with acute COVID-19.

The chain carries TRBV29-1 and TRBJ1-2, with D hard to call. The CDR3 sequence is 14 residues long. From germline, CDR1 is SQVTM and CDR2 ANQGSEA. The V end lost 1 base, the J end lost 4 bases, and 13 bases lay between the germline ends. The CDR3 sequence: CSVEGALYSYGYTF. The CDR3 DNA reads TGCAGCGTTGAAGGGGCCTTGTACTCCTATGGCTACACCTTC. The full variable domain, in which reference TRBV29-1 and TRBJ1-2 provide the parts outside the CDR3, is SAVISQKPSRDICQRGTSLTIQCQVDSQVTMMFWYRQQPGQSLTLIATANQGSEATYESGFVIDKFPISRPNLTFSTLTVSNMSPEDSSIYLCSVEGALYSYGYTFGSGTRLTVV.

The CDR3 DNA is TGTGCCAGCAGCTCCCGCGATCGTGGGGGCGGCACTGAAGCTTTCTTT. Translating gives CASSSRDRGGGTEAFF. The chain joins TRBV11-3 to TRBJ1-1; D might be TRBD1 (6 bases). Trimming took 4 bases from V and 4 from J, leaving 19 bases between them. The germline CDR1 and CDR2 sequences are SGHNT and YENEEA. The CDR3 runs 16 residues. The complete variable domain, with remaining parts taken from reference TRBV11-3 and TRBJ1-1, reads EAGVVQSPRYKIIEKKQPVAFWCNPISGHNTLYWYLQNLGQGPELLIRYENEEAVDDSQLPKDRFSAERLKGVDSTLKIQPAELGDSAVYLCASSSRDRGGGTEAFFGQGTRLTVV.